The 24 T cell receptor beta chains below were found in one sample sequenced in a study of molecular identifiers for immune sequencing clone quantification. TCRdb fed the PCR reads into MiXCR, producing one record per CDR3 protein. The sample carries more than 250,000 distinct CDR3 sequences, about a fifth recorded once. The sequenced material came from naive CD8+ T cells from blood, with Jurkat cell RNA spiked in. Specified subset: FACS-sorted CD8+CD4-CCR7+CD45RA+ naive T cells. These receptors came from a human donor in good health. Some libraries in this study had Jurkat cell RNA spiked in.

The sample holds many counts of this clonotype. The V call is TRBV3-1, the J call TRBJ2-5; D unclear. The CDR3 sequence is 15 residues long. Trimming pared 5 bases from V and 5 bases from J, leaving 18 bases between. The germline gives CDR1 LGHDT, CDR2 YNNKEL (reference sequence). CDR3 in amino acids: CASSSTPLAQETQYF. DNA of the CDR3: TGTGCCAGCAGCTCAACTCCTTTAGCCCAGGAGACCCAGTACTTC.

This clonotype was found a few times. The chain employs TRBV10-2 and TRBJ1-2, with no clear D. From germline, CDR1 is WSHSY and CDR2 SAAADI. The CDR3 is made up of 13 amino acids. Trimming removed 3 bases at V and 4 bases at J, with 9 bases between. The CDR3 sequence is CASSDGDAYGYTF. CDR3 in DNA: TGCGCCAGCAGTGATGGGGATGCCTATGGCTACACCTTC.

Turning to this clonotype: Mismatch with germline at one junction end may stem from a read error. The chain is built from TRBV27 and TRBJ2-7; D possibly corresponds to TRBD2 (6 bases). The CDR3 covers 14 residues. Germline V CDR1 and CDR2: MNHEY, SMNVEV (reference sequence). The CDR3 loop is CTSSLGTGAYEQYF. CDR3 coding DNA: TGTACCAGCAGTCTCGGGACTGGGGCCTACGAGCAGTACTTC.

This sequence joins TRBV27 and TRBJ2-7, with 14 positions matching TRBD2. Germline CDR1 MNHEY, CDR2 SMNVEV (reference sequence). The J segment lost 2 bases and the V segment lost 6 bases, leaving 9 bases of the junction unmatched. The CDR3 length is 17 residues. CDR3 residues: CASRMGLAGVGAYEQYF. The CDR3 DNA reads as TGTGCCAGCAGAATGGGACTAGCGGGAGTTGGGGCCTACGAGCAGTACTTC.

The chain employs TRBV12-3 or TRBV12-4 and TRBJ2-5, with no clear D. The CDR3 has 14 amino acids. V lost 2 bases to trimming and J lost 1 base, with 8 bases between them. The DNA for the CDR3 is TGTGCCAGCAGTTTATGGGCGGTCCAAGAGACCCAGTACTTC. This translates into CASSLWAVQETQYF.

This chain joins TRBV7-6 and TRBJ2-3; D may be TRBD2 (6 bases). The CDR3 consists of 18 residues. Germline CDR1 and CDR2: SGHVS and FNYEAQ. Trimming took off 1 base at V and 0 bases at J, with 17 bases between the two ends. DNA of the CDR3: TGTGCCAGCAGCTTAGAAATGGGAGGTCCGCTTAGCACAGATACGCAGTATTTT. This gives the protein CASSLEMGGPLSTDTQYF.

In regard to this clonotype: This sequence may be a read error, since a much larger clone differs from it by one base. The CDR3 nucleotides read TGTGCCAGCAGTTTCTGGGGGTCTGAAGCTTCCTTT. It translates to CASSFWGSEASF. The V gene is TRBV27, the J gene TRBJ1-1, with D perhaps TRBD1 (5 bases). The germline gives CDR1 MNHEY, CDR2 SMNVEV (reference sequence). This CDR3 region has 12 residues.

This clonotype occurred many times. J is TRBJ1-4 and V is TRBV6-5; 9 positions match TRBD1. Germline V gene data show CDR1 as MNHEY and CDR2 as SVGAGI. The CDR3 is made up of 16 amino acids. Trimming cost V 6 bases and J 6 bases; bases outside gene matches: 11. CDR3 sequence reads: CASSRDRAGGHEKLFF. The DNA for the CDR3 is TGTGCCAGCAGCCGGGACAGGGCGGGGGGACATGAAAAACTGTTTTTT.

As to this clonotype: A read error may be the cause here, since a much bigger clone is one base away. The CDR3 nucleotides are TGTGCCAGCAGCTCCACCGAAGCGAGGCCTCGTACAGATACGCAGTATTTT. Encoded protein: CASSSTEARPRTDTQYF. This chain uses TRBV7-9 with TRBJ2-3; D not certain. The CDR3 consists of 17 residues. V gave up 4 bases and J gave up 3 bases, with 20 bases separating them. Germline CDR1 is SEHNR and CDR2 is FQNEAQ (reference sequence).

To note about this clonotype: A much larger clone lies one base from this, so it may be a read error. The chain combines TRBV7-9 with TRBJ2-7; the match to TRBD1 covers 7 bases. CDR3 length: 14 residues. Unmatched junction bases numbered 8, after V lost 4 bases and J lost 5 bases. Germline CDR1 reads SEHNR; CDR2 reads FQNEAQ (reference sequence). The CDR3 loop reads CASSSPGTANEQYF. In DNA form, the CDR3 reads TGTGCCAGCAGCTCGCCCGGGACAGCCAACGAGCAGTACTTC.

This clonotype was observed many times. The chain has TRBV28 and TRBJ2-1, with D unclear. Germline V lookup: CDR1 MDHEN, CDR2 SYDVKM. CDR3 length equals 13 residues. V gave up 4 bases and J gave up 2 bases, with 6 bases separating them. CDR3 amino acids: CASSSLAYNEQFF. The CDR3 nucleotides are TGTGCCAGCAGTTCTCTAGCCTACAATGAGCAGTTCTTC.

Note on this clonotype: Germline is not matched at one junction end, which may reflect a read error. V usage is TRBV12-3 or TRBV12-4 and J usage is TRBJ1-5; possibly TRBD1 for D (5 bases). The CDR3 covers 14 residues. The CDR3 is CVSSDTGLNQPQHF. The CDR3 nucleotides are TGTGTCAGCAGTGATACAGGACTCAATCAGCCCCAGCATTTT.

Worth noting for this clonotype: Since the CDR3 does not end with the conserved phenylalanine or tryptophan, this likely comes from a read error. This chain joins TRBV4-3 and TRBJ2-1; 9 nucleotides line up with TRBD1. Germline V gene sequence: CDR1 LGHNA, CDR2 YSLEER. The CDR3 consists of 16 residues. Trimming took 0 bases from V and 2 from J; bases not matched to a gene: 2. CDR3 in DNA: TGCGCCAGCAGCCAAGAGGGGACAGGGACCTACAATGAGCAGTTCCTC. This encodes CASSQEGTGTYNEQFL.

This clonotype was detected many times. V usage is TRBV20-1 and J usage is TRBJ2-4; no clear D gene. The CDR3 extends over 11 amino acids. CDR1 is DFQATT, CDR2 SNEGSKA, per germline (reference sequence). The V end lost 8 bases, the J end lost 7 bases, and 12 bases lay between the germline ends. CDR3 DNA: TGCAGTTCTGAAGGGTACAACATTCAGTACTTC. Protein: CSSEGYNIQYF.

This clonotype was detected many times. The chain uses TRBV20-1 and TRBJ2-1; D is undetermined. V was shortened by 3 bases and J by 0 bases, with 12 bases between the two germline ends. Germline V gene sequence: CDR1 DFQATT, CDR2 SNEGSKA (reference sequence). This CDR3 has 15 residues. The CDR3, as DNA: TGCAGTGCTAGGGCCTGGGAAAGCTCCTACAATGAGCAGTTCTTC. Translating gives CSARAWESSYNEQFF.

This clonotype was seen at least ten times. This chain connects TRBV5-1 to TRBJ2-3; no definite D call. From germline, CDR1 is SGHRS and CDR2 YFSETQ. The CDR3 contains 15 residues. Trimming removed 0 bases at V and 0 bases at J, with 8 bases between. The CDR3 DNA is TGCGCCAGCAGCTTGGAGGCCCCAAGCACAGATACGCAGTATTTT. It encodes CASSLEAPSTDTQYF. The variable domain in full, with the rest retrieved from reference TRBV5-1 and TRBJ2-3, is KAGVTQTPRYLIKTRGQQVTLSCSPISGHRSVSWYQQTPGQGLQFLFEYFSETQRNKGNFPGRFSGRQFSNSRSEMNVSTLELGDSALYLCASSLEAPSTDTQYFGPGTRLTVL.

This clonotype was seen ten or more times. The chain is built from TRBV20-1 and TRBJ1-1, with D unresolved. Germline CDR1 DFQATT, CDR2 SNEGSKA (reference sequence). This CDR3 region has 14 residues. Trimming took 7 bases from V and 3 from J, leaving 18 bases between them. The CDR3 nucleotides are TGCAGTGTCCCGGATAGGCGATCGCACACTGAAGCTTTCTTT. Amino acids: CSVPDRRSHTEAFF.

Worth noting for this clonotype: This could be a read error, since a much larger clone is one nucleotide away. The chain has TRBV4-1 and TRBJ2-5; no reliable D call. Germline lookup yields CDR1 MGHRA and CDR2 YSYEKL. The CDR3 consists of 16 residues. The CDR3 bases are TGCGTCAGCAGCCAAGTTGCTCTAAGGGATCAAGAGACCCAGTACTTC. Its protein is CVSSQVALRDQETQYF.

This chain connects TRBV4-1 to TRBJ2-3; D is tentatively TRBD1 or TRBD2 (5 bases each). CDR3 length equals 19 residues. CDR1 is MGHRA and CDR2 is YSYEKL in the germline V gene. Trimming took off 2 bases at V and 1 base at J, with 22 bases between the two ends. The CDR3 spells CASSQKGLAGFTRTDTQYF. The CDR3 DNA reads TGCGCCAGCAGCCAAAAGGGGCTAGCCGGGTTTACCCGCACAGATACGCAGTATTTT.

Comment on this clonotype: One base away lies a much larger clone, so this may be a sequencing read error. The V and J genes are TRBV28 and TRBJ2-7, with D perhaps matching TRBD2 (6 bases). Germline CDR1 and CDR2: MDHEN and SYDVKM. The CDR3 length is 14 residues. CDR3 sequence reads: CASSTSGGSYEQCF. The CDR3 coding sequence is TGTGCCAGCAGTACAAGTGGAGGGTCCTACGAGCAGTGCTTC. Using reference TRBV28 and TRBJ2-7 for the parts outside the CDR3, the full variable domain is DVKVTQSSRYLVKRTGEKVFLECVQDMDHENMFWYRQDPGLGLRLIYFSYDVKMKEKGDIPEGYSVSREKKERFSLILESASTNQTSMYLCASSTSGGSYEQCFGPGTRLTVT.

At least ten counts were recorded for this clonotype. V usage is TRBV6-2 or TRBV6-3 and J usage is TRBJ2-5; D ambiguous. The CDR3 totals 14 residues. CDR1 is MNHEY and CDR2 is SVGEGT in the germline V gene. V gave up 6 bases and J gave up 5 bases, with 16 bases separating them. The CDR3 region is CASSPWEALETQYF. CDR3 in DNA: TGTGCCAGCAGCCCCTGGGAAGCGTTGGAGACCCAGTACTTC.

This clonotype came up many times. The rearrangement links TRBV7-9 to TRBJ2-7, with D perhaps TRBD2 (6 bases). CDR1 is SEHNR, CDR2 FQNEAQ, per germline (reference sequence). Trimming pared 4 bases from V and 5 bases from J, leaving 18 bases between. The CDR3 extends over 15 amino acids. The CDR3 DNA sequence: TGTGCCAGCAGCTCTCTAGTTGGCCGGGGGAACGAGCAGTACTTC. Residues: CASSSLVGRGNEQYF.

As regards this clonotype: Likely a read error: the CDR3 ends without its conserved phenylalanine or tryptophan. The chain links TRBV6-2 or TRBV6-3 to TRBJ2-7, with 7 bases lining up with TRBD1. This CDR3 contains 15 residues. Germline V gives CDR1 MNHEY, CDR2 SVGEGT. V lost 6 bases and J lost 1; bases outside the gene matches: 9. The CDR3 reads CASRYTPGQSYEQYS. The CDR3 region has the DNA TGTGCCAGCAGGTATACTCCGGGACAGTCCTACGAGCAGTACTCC.

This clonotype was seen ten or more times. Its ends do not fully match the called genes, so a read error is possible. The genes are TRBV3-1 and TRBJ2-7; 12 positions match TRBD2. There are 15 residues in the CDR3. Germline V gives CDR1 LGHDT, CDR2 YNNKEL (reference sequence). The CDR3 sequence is CASSQGWGLAGREQF. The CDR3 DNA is TGTGCCAGCAGCCAAGGTTGGGGACTAGCGGGCCGAGAGCAGTTC.